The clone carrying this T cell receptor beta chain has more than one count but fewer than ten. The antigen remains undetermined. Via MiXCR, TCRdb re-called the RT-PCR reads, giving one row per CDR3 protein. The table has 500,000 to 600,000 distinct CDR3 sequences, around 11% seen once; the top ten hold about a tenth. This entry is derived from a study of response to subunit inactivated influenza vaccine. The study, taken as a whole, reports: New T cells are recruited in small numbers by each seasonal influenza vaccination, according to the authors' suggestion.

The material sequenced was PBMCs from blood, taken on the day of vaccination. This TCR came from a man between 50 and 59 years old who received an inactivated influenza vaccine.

The CDR3 nucleotides read TGTGCCAGCAGTTTTCTGGTAAGGGGAGATGAGCAGTTCTTC. It specifies CASSFLVRGDEQFF. The chain uses TRBV28 and TRBJ2-1; the D call may be TRBD1 or TRBD2 (5 bases each). The CDR3 length is 14 residues. The V and J ends lost 3 bases and 8 bases respectively, with 14 bases between them. The V gene's germline CDR1 is MDHEN and CDR2 SYDVKM.